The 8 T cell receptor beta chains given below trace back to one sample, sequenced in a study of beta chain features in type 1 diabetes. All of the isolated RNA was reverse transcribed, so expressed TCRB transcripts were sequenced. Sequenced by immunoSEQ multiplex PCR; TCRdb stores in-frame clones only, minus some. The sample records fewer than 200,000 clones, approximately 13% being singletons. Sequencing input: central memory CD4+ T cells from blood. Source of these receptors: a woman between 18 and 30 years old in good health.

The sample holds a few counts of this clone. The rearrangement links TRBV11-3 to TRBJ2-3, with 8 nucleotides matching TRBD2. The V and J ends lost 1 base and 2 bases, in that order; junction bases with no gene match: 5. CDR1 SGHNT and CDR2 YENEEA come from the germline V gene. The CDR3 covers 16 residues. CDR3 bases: TGTGCCAGCAGCTTAGGAGTAGCGGGGAACACAGATACGCAGTATTTT. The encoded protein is CASSLGVAGNTDTQYF.

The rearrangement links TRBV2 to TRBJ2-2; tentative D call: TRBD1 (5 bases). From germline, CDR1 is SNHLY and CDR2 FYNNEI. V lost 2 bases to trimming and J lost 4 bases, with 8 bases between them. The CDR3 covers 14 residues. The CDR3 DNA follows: TGTGCCAGCAGTGAACAGGGTAGCACCGGGGAGCTGTTTTTT. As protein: CASSEQGSTGELFF.

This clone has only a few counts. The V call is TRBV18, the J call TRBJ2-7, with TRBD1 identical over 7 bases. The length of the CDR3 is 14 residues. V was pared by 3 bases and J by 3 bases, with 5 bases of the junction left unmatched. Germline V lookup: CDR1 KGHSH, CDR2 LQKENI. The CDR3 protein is CASSPGTALYEQYF. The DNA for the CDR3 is TGTGCCAGCTCACCGGGGACAGCGCTCTACGAGCAGTACTTC.

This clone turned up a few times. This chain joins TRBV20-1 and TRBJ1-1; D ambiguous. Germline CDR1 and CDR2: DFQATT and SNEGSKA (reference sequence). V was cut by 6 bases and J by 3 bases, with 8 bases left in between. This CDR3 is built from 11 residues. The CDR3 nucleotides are TGCAGTGCGCCGGGAGACACTGAAGCTTTCTTT. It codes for CSAPGDTEAFF.

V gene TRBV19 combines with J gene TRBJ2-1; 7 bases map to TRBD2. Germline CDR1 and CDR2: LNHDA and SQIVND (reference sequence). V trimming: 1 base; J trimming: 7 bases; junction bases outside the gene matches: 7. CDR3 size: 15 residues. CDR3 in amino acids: CASSIGGRVGNEQFF. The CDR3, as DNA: TGTGCCAGTAGTATAGGTGGGAGGGTAGGAAATGAGCAGTTCTTC.

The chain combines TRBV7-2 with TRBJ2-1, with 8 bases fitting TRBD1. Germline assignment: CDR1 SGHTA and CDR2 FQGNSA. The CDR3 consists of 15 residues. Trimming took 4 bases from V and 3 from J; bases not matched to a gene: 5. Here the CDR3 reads CASSSPGTGYNEQFF. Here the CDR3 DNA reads TGTGCCAGCAGCTCCCCCGGGACAGGCTACAATGAGCAGTTCTTC.

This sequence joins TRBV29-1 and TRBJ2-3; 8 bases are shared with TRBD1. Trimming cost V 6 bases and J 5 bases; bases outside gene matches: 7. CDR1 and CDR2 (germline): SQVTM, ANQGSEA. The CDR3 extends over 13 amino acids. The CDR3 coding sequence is TGCAGCGTGGCCAGGGGGCGCGAAGATACGCAGTATTTT. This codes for CSVARGREDTQYF.

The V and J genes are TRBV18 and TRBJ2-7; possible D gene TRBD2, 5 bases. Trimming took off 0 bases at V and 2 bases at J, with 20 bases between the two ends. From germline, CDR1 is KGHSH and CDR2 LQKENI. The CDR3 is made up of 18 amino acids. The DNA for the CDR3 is TGTGCCAGCTCACCACCCTCGGGCGGAGCCCCGAGGGCCTACGAGCAGTACTTC. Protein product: CASSPPSGGAPRAYEQYF. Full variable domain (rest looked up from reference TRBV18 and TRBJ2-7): NAGVMQNPRHLVRRRGQEARLRCSPMKGHSHVYWYRQLPEEGLKFMVYLQKENIIDESGMPKERFSAEFPKEGPSILRIQQVVRGDSAAYFCASSPPSGGAPRAYEQYFGPGTRLTVT.